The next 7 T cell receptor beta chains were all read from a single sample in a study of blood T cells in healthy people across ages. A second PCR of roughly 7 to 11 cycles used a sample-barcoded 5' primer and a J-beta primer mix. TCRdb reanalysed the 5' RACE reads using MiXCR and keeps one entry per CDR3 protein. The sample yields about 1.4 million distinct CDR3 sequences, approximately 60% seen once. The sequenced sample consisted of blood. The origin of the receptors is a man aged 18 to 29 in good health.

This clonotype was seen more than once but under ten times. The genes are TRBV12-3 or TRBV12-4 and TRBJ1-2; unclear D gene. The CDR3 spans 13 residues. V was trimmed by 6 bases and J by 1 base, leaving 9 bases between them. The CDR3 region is CASRREDNYGYTF. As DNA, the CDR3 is TGTGCCAGCAGGAGGGAAGATAACTATGGCTACACCTTC.

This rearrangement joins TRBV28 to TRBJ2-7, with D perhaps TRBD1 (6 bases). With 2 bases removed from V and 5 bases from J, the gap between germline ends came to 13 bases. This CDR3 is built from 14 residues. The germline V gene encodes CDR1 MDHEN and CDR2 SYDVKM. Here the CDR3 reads CASSLPRGLDEQYF. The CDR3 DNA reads TGTGCCAGCAGTTTACCCAGGGGTCTCGACGAGCAGTACTTC. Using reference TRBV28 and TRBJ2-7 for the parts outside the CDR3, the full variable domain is DVKVTQSSRYLVKRTGEKVFLECVQDMDHENMFWYRQDPGLGLRLIYFSYDVKMKEKGDIPEGYSVSREKKERFSLILESASTNQTSMYLCASSLPRGLDEQYFGPGTRLTVT.

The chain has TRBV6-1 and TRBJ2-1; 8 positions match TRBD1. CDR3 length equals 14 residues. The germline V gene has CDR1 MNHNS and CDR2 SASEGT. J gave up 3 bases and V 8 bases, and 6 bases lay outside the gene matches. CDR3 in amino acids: CASGDRGNYNEQFF. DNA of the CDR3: TGTGCCAGCGGCGACAGGGGAAACTACAATGAGCAGTTCTTC.

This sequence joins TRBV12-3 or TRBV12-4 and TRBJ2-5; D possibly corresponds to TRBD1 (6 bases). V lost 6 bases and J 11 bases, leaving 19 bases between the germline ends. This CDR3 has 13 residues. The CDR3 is CASRSGTINKQYF. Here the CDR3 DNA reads TGTGCCAGCAGGTCCGGGACAATTAACAAGCAGTACTTC.

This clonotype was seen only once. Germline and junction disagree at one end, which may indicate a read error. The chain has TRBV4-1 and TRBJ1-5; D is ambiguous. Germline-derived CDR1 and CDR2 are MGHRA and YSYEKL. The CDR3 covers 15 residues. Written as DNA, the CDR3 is TGCGCCAGCAGCCAAGAGGGTGGCAGCACTCAGCCCCAGCATTTT. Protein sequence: CASSQEGGSTQPQHF.

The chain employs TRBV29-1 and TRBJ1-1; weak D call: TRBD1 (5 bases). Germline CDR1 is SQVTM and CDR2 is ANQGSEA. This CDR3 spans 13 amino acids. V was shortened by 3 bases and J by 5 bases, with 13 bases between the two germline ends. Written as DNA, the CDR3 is TGCAGCGTTGAGTACGGGGGGTATACTGAAGCTTTCTTT. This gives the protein CSVEYGGYTEAFF.

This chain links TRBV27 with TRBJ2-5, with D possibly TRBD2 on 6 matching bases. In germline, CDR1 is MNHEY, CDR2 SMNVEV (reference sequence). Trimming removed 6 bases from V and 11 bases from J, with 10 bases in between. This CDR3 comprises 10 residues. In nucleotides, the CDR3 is TGTGCCAGCAGGGTGGGACTGCAGTACTTC. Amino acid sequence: CASRVGLQYF.